This is a list of T cell receptor beta chains from one sample in a study of blood T cell repertoires in COVID-19. The protocol was immunoSEQ multiplex PCR, while the TCRdb copy is restricted to in-frame clones and leaves out a portion. The repertoire has about 130,000 clones, around 80% of them found once; the top ten carry roughly a sixth. The specimen was peripheral blood. The source is a man younger than 40 with COVID-19, enrolled during active disease. Both conserved end residues are part of each CDR3. A D gene is named only where the DNA matches it firmly. Clone size is stated in some rows and not others, as once, few, many or a class when expanded.

v_gene	abundance	j_gene	d_gene	CDR3aa	CDR3nt
TRBV2	NA	TRBJ2-5	TRBD2	CASKGGGETQYF	TGTGCCAGCAAGGGCGGGGGAGAGACCCAGTACTTC
TRBV10-3	once	TRBJ2-2	NA	CAIRDQGNTGELFF	TGTGCCATCAGAGATCAGGGGAACACCGGGGAGCTGTTTTTT
TRBV7-9	NA	TRBJ1-2	NA	CASSLTTGYGYTF	TGTGCCAGCAGCTTAACAACAGGGTATGGCTACACCTTC
TRBV14	NA	TRBJ2-7	NA	CASSQETGDSYEQYF	TGTGCCAGCAGCCAAGAGACAGGCGACTCCTACGAGCAGTACTTC
TRBV30	NA	TRBJ2-1	NA	CAWVRDSHEQFF	TGTGCCTGGGTCCGGGACTCCCATGAGCAGTTCTTC
TRBV6-5	NA	TRBJ2-7	NA	CASSRDTSEQYF	TGTGCCAGCAGCAGGGACACCTCCGAGCAGTACTTC
TRBV30	once	TRBJ1-6	NA	CAQRKTTSQGSPLHF	TGTGCCCAACGCAAGACAACATCACAGGGTTCACCCCTCCACTTT
TRBV30	NA	TRBJ2-1	TRBD1	CAWTPARGLGRNEQFF	TGTGCCTGGACCCCCGCCAGGGGGCTAGGTAGGAATGAGCAGTTCTTC
TRBV7-7	few	TRBJ2-7	TRBD1	CASSPGTGSQYEQYF	TGTGCCAGCAGTCCCGGGACAGGGAGTCAATACGAGCAGTACTTC
TRBV4-1	NA	TRBJ1-5	NA	CASSQVSVNQPQHF	TGCGCCAGCAGCCAAGTGAGTGTTAATCAGCCCCAGCATTTT
TRBV30	NA	TRBJ1-5	NA	CAWEGDGQPQHF	TGTGCCTGGGAGGGGGATGGGCAGCCCCAGCATTTT
TRBV12-3/TRBV12-4	NA	TRBJ2-1	NA	CASSFREFNEQFF	TGTGCCAGCAGTTTTCGAGAATTCAATGAGCAGTTCTTC
TRBV13	NA	TRBJ2-7	NA	CASSSEGFYEQYF	TGTGCCAGCAGCTCCGAGGGTTTCTACGAGCAGTACTTC
TRBV27	NA	TRBJ2-2	TRBD2	CASNPTSGRAGTGELFF	TGTGCCAGCAATCCTACTAGCGGGAGGGCCGGAACCGGGGAGCTGTTTTTT
TRBV2	NA	TRBJ2-2	NA	CASSESGPNTGELFF	TGTGCCAGCAGTGAAAGTGGCCCGAACACCGGGGAGCTGTTTTTT
TRBV6-5	NA	TRBJ2-7	TRBD2	CASRSQTSGYEQYF	TGTGCCAGCAGATCCCAGACTAGCGGCTACGAGCAGTACTTC
TRBV20-1	NA	TRBJ2-1	TRBD2	CSASRPLAGVHEQFF	TGCAGTGCTAGTCGCCCACTAGCGGGGGTTCATGAGCAGTTCTTC
TRBV19	NA	TRBJ1-3	NA	CASSTQQGISGNTIYF	TGTGCCAGTAGTACCCAACAGGGCATCTCTGGAAACACCATATATTTT
TRBV28	once	TRBJ2-3	NA	CASSFGRGLGTDTQYF	TGTGCCAGCAGTTTTGGGCGGGGATTGGGAACAGATACGCAGTATTTT
TRBV11-3	NA	TRBJ2-5	NA	CASSTGETQYF	TGTGCCAGCAGCACCGGAGAGACCCAGTACTTC
TRBV13	NA	TRBJ1-2	TRBD1	CASSSGGQGLVF	TGTGCCAGCAGCTCTGGCGGACAGGGTTTGGTCTTC
TRBV30	NA	TRBJ1-5	NA	CAWKEGSNQPQHF	TGTGCCTGGAAGGAGGGGAGCAATCAGCCCCAGCATTTT
TRBV5-6	once	TRBJ1-4	NA	CASTLGTTIKNEKLFF	TGTGCCAGCACCCTTGGTACGACAATTAAAAATGAAAAACTGTTTTTT
TRBV6-2/TRBV6-3	NA	TRBJ2-1	TRBD2	CASSTLNGRAVEQFF	TGTGCCAGCAGTACCCTTAACGGGAGGGCGGTTGAGCAGTTCTTC